These 17 T cell receptor beta chains share one sample of origin, sequenced in a study of early stage breast cancer tumors. The protocol was immunoSEQ multiplex PCR, while the TCRdb copy is restricted to in-frame clones and leaves out a portion. The repertoire holds several thousand clones, with 62% as singletons. Material for sequencing was breast tumor tissue. The receptors were gathered from a person between 65 and 79 years old with breast cancer.

This clone occurred a few times. J is TRBJ2-5 and V is TRBV13, with TRBD1 as a possible D gene (6 bases). Germline loops: CDR1 PRHDT, CDR2 FYEKMQ (reference sequence). V was pared by 3 bases and J by 5 bases, with 13 bases between. The CDR3 extends over 14 amino acids. In DNA, the CDR3 is TGTGCCAGCAGCTTCGGCAGGGGCGGGGAGACCCAGTACTTC. It translates to CASSFGRGGETQYF.

This clone was picked up a small number of times. This sequence joins TRBV4-2 and TRBJ1-2; TRBD1 matches at 7 bases. The CDR3 totals 13 residues. J was trimmed by 7 bases and V by 5 bases; bases with no gene match: 7. The germline V gene encodes CDR1 LGHNA and CDR2 YNFKEQ. CDR3 coding DNA: TGTGCCAGCAGCATCGGGACAGAACGTGGCTACACCTTC. This sequence encodes CASSIGTERGYTF.

The chain links TRBV15 to TRBJ2-3, with a tentative D call TRBD1 (7 bases). Trimming took 8 bases from V and 3 from J, leaving 12 bases between them. This CDR3 region has 13 residues. The V gene's germline CDR1 is LNHNV and CDR2 YYDKDF (reference sequence). The CDR3 is CATRPGGTDTQYF. The CDR3 DNA follows: TGTGCCACCCGTCCAGGGGGGACAGATACGCAGTATTTT.

In its sample, this clone was seen once. The chain has TRBV7-2 and TRBJ2-3; 7 nucleotides match TRBD1. Germline CDR1 is SGHTA and CDR2 is FQGNSA. V trimming: 8 bases; J trimming: 3 bases; junction bases outside the gene matches: 5. The CDR3 contains 13 residues. CDR3 in amino acids: CASRQTGTDTQYF. In DNA, the CDR3 is TGTGCCAGCCGCCAGACAGGGACAGATACGCAGTATTTT.

The V gene is TRBV5-1, the J gene TRBJ1-4; 8 positions match TRBD1. This CDR3 region has 14 residues. Germline lookup yields CDR1 SGHRS and CDR2 YFSETQ. V gave up 5 bases and J gave up 4 bases; unmatched junction bases: 4. The CDR3 here is CASRNTGGNEKLFF. The CDR3 bases are TGCGCCAGCAGAAACACAGGGGGTAATGAAAAACTGTTTTTT.

This clone appeared a few times. The chain recombines TRBV18 with TRBJ2-2, with 9 bases matching TRBD1. The CDR3 sequence is 16 residues long. Trimming cost V 0 bases and J 2 bases; bases outside gene matches: 1. Germline CDR1 KGHSH, CDR2 LQKENI. In DNA, the CDR3 is TGTGCCAGCTCACCACCGGGACAGGGTAACACCGGGGAGCTGTTTTTT. It yields the protein CASSPPGQGNTGELFF.

This clone has just one count. V usage is TRBV18 and J usage is TRBJ1-2; D might be TRBD1 (5 bases). CDR1 and CDR2 (germline): KGHSH, LQKENI. The CDR3 has 16 amino acids. V lost 4 bases and J lost 1, with 16 bases in between. The CDR3 sequence is CASSLTTSRDNYGYTF. Written as DNA, the CDR3 is TGTGCCAGCTCACTAACCACGTCCAGGGATAACTATGGCTACACCTTC.

This chain connects TRBV18 to TRBJ2-7; 15 bases map to TRBD2. CDR3 length: 16 residues. J lost 7 bases, V lost 4 bases, and 8 bases had no gene match. Germline V gene data show CDR1 as KGHSH and CDR2 as LQKENI. The CDR3 here is CASSLGLAGGLEEQYF. In DNA, the CDR3 is TGTGCCAGCTCACTGGGACTAGCGGGGGGCTTAGAAGAGCAGTACTTC.

V is TRBV9 and J is TRBJ2-5; TRBD2 matches 8 bases. The CDR3 spans 15 residues. The V gene end was trimmed by 0 bases and the J gene end by 6 bases; junction bases not matched to a gene: 7. Germline V gene sequence: CDR1 SGDLS, CDR2 YYNGEE. CDR3 amino acids: CASSVGGGGIQTQYF. The CDR3 DNA follows: TGTGCCAGCAGCGTAGGGGGCGGGGGGATCCAGACCCAGTACTTC.

By sample fraction, this clone is medium-sized. The V call is TRBV2, the J call TRBJ2-7; D not certain. Germline loops: CDR1 SNHLY, CDR2 FYNNEI. The CDR3 is 11 amino acids. Trimming shortened V by 6 bases and J by 6 bases, and 9 bases separated the two germline ends. The CDR3 region is CASRESFEQYF. The CDR3 DNA reads as TGTGCCAGCAGGGAATCATTCGAGCAGTACTTC.

V is TRBV2 and J is TRBJ1-1, with D maybe TRBD1 (6 bases). The CDR3 is 14 amino acids. Germline loops: CDR1 SNHLY, CDR2 FYNNEI. Trimming took off 6 bases at V and 0 bases at J, with 11 bases between the two ends. The CDR3 region has the DNA TGTGCCAGCAGGACACAGGGTTTGAACACTGAAGCTTTCTTT. As protein: CASRTQGLNTEAFF.

This clone occurred a few times. CDR3 coding DNA: TGTGCCAGCAGCTTAGACGGACAGGCCCCTACGCAGTATTTT. It encodes CASSLDGQAPTQYF. This chain joins TRBV7-2 and TRBJ2-3; 7 nucleotides match TRBD1. V lost 1 base, J lost 8 bases, and 6 bases stayed unmatched. Germline CDR1 and CDR2: SGHTA and FQGNSA. There are 14 residues in the CDR3.

The V call is TRBV5-4, the J call TRBJ2-1; D uncertain. The germline V gene has CDR1 SGHNT and CDR2 YYREEE (reference sequence). The CDR3 consists of 13 residues. V lost 4 bases and J lost 8, with 13 bases in between. The chain's CDR3 is CASSPVLADEQFF. Here the CDR3 DNA reads TGTGCCAGCAGCCCGGTTTTGGCGGATGAGCAGTTCTTC. The complete variable domain, with remaining parts taken from reference TRBV5-4 and TRBJ2-1, reads ETGVTQSPTHLIKTRGQQVTLRCSSQSGHNTVSWYQQALGQGPQFIFQYYREEENGRGNFPPRFSGLQFPNYSSELNVNALELDDSALYLCASSPVLADEQFFGPGTRLTVL.

V and J are TRBV11-1 and TRBJ2-1; 11 bases fit TRBD2. Losses at the gene ends were 3 bases for V and 7 bases for J; bases not matched to a gene: 5. The germline gives CDR1 SGHAT, CDR2 FQDESV (reference sequence). The CDR3 runs to 15 residues. This CDR3 is CASSFLAGGRNEQFF. Here the CDR3 DNA reads TGTGCCAGCAGCTTTTTAGCGGGGGGGCGTAATGAGCAGTTCTTC.

V and J are TRBV11-3 and TRBJ2-6; tentatively, D is TRBD1 (6 bases). This CDR3 has 16 residues. Germline assignment: CDR1 SGHNT and CDR2 YENEEA. The V gene lost 3 bases and the J gene lost 0 bases, with 9 bases spanning the gap. CDR3 region: CASSLGRGSGANVLTF. The CDR3 bases are TGTGCCAGCAGCTTGGGCAGGGGCTCTGGGGCCAACGTCCTGACTTTC.

This chain joins TRBV5-8 and TRBJ2-5; 7 bases line up with TRBD1. The trim removed 4 bases at V and 2 bases at J, leaving 5 bases unmatched. Germline-derived CDR1 and CDR2 are SGHTS and YDEGEE. The CDR3 contains 14 residues. The CDR3 coding sequence is TGTGCCAGCAGCCGGGGACAGTCTCAAGAGACCCAGTACTTC. Residues: CASSRGQSQETQYF. Complete variable domain (other parts from reference TRBV5-8 and TRBJ2-5): EAGVTQSPTHLIKTRGQQATLRCSPISGHTSVYWYQQALGLGLQFLLWYDEGEERNRGNFPPRFSGRQFPNYSSELNVNALELEDSALYLCASSRGQSQETQYFGPGTRLLVL.

The rearrangement uses TRBV2 and TRBJ2-5; a possible D gene is TRBD1 (6 bases). V was cut by 2 bases and J by 0 bases, with 19 bases left in between. CDR1 and CDR2 (germline): SNHLY, FYNNEI. CDR3 length: 18 residues. The CDR3 is CASSEMRGSLGNQETQYF. For the CDR3, the DNA is TGTGCCAGCAGTGAAATGAGGGGGAGCTTAGGAAACCAAGAGACCCAGTACTTC. Full variable domain (remainder filled in from reference TRBV2 and TRBJ2-5): EPEVTQTPSHQVTQMGQEVILRCVPISNHLYFYWYRQILGQKVEFLVSFYNNEISEKSEIFDDQFSVERPDGSNFTLKIRSTKLEDSAMYFCASSEMRGSLGNQETQYFGPGTRLLVL.